Detailed here is one T cell receptor (beta chain). The junction had 12 bases not matched to a gene; V was cut back by 6 bases and J by 3 bases. The CDR3 contains 16 residues. Germline CDR1 reads KGHDR; CDR2 reads SFDVKD. These data belong to a study of blood T cell repertoires in COVID-19. Profiled with immunoSEQ multiplex PCR; TCRdb holds only in-frame clones, not every one. This sample has 200,000 to 250,000 clones, with around nine tenths found just once. The J gene is TRBJ1-2, the V gene TRBV24-1; the match to TRBD1 covers 7 bases. Material for sequencing was PBMCs or T cells enriched from blood (not recorded which). This TCR was recovered from a young man who had recovered from COVID-19. The CDR3 bases are TGTGCCACCAGTACACGGACAGGCGATGCCGACTATGGCTACACCTTC. Translation: CATSTRTGDADYGYTF.